The rows below give T cell receptor beta chains drawn from one sample of a study of T cells in Graves' hyperthyroidism and ophthalmopathy. TCRdb processed the multiplex PCR reads anew with MiXCR; each CDR3 protein has one entry. Among some 760,000 distinct CDR3 sequences listed, 12% to 15% were seen once. Material: blood. The receptors stem from a woman under 30 with Graves' hyperthyroidism. Each CDR3 is given with its conserved first and last residue. The order of the fields is V gene, clone size, D gene, CDR3 length, J gene, CDR3 protein, CDR3 DNA. A D gene is named only where the DNA matches it firmly. Size is omitted from some rows. Given values are once, few, many or a class for expanded clones.

TRBV7-8	NA	NA	13	TRBJ1-2	CASSETWGGGYTF	TGTGCCAGCAGCGAAACGTGGGGAGGTGGCTACACCTTC
TRBV7-3	few	NA	17	TRBJ2-2	CASSLTFSRANTGELFF	TGTGCCAGCAGCTTAACGTTTTCCAGGGCGAACACCGGGGAGCTGTTTTTT
TRBV2	many	NA	11	TRBJ2-4	CASTTTEIQYF	TGTGCCAGCACTACCACAGAAATTCAGTACTTC
TRBV20-1	many	TRBD2	16	TRBJ2-3	CSATGTSGSPTDTQYF	TGCAGTGCTACAGGGACTAGCGGGAGTCCCACAGATACGCAGTATTTT
TRBV11-2	many	NA	13	TRBJ2-7	CASSPDPNGGQYF	TGTGCCAGCAGCCCGGACCCTAACGGGGGGCAGTACTTC
TRBV4-1	few	TRBD1	17	TRBJ2-3	CASSDNRGYSSTDTQYF	TGCGCCAGCAGTGACAACAGGGGGTACTCTAGCACAGATACGCAGTATTTT
TRBV28	many	NA	15	TRBJ2-3	CASRAWGGSTDTQYF	TGTGCCAGCAGGGCTTGGGGCGGGAGCACAGATACGCAGTATTTT
TRBV27	NA	NA	13	TRBJ2-3	CASSRSSTDTQYF	TGTGCCAGCAGTCGTTCTAGCACAGATACGCAGTATTTT
TRBV20-1	many	NA	10	TRBJ1-1	CSAWNTEAFF	TGCAGTGCCTGGAACACTGAAGCTTTCTTT
TRBV28	many	TRBD2	15	TRBJ2-1	CASSPALAGTHEQFF	TGTGCCAGCAGCCCCGCCCTAGCGGGAACACATGAGCAGTTCTTC
TRBV30	few	NA	11	TRBJ1-2	CAWGLHYGYTF	TGTGCCTGGGGGCTGCACTATGGCTACACCTTC
TRBV11-3	once	NA	15	TRBJ1-5	CASSLVGPGTDTQHF	TGTGCCAGCAGCTTAGTGGGACCGGGCACAGATACGCAGCATTTT
TRBV7-8	NA	NA	14	TRBJ1-2	CASSSYRTGLGYTF	TGTGCCAGCAGCTCTTACAGAACAGGCCTGGGCTACACCTTC
TRBV6-1	few	NA	15	TRBJ2-2	CASRGGQRVSGELFF	TGTGCCAGCAGGGGTGGACAGCGAGTTTCCGGGGAGCTGTTTTTT
TRBV6-5	NA	TRBD2	18	TRBJ2-1	CASSYSATSGRVHNEQFF	TGTGCCAGCAGTTACTCGGCGACTAGCGGGAGAGTCCACAATGAGCAGTTCTTC
TRBV4-1	many	TRBD1	15	TRBJ2-1	CASSQTGSSYNEQFF	TGTGCCAGCAGCCAGACAGGGAGCTCCTACAATGAGCAGTTCTTC
TRBV15	many	TRBD2	18	TRBJ2-5	CATSRDEFLAGGPGTQYF	TGTGCCACCAGCAGAGATGAGTTTCTCGCGGGGGGACCGGGGACCCAGTACTTC
TRBV27	many	TRBD2	18	TRBJ2-3	CASSRGTSGDPSTDTQYF	TGTGCCAGCAGTCGGGGGACTAGCGGGGATCCTAGCACAGATACGCAGTATTTT
TRBV11-2	many	NA	12	TRBJ2-7	CASSLDNYEQYF	TGTGCCAGCAGCTTGGACAACTACGAGCAGTACTTC
TRBV5-1	NA	NA	14	TRBJ2-1	CASSHWTRYNEQFF	TGCGCCAGCAGCCACTGGACAAGATACAATGAGCAGTTCTTC
TRBV14	NA	NA	16	TRBJ2-3	CASSQSGVLGTDTQYF	TGTGCCAGCAGCCAAAGTGGGGTACTTGGGACAGATACGCAGTATTTT
TRBV5-1	many	TRBD1	16	TRBJ2-3	CASSARTGGSGDTQYF	TGCGCCAGCAGCGCCAGGACAGGGGGCTCCGGAGATACGCAGTATTTT
TRBV28	NA	NA	15	TRBJ2-1	CASTRGGGGYNEQFF	TGTGCCAGCACCAGAGGGGGGGGGGGCTACAATGAGCAGTTCTTC
TRBV7-6	NA	NA	14	TRBJ2-2	CASRGDGHTGELFF	TGTGCCAGCAGGGGGGACGGACACACCGGGGAGCTGTTTTTT
TRBV29-1	few	TRBD1	13	TRBJ1-1	CSVVTGDSTEAFF	TGCAGCGTTGTGACAGGGGATAGCACTGAAGCTTTCTTT
TRBV7-2	few	NA	14	TRBJ2-5	CASSSQAQKETQYF	TGTGCCAGCAGCTCACAGGCCCAAAAAGAGACCCAGTACTTC
TRBV28	many	TRBD1	12	TRBJ1-5	CAVLDRDQPQHF	TGTGCCGTCTTAGACAGGGATCAGCCCCAGCATTTT
TRBV25-1	NA	TRBD2	15	TRBJ2-7	CASRDDLSGGYEQYF	TGTGCCAGCAGGGACGACTTGTCGGGAGGCTACGAGCAGTACTTC
TRBV28	many	NA	14	TRBJ2-5	CASSLPGAQETQYF	TGTGCCAGCAGTCTCCCGGGGGCCCAAGAGACCCAGTACTTC
TRBV7-9	NA	NA	17	TRBJ2-2	CASSQRGGTGYTGELFF	TGTGCCAGCAGCCAGCGGGGAGGGACAGGATACACCGGGGAGCTGTTTTTT
TRBV7-8	many	TRBD1	18	TRBJ2-3	CASSEGTGSRVNTDTQYF	TGTGCCAGCAGCGAAGGGACAGGGTCCAGGGTAAACACAGATACGCAGTATTTT
TRBV12-3/TRBV12-4	few	TRBD1	17	TRBJ1-3	CASSRGTGGELGNTIYF	TGTGCCAGCAGCCGTGGGACAGGGGGCGAGCTAGGAAACACCATATATTTT